This T cell receptor beta chain was identified during a study of shared clonotypes between healthy human individuals. General study points: Unshared clonotypes carried lower generation probabilities than those common to all four donors.

Each subset's genomic DNA was shared equally among a number of immunoSEQ plates. Here immunoSEQ multiplex PCR was the method, and the copy in TCRdb shows in-frame clones only, minus some. The table includes about 590,000 clones, roughly 95% detected once. This CDR3 is built from 16 residues. V dropped 3 bases and J dropped 4 bases, with 19 bases sitting between them. Germline CDR1 and CDR2: MDHEN and SYDVKM. A word on this clone: What it recognizes is unknown.

Naive CD8 cells, CD45RO-negative and positively selected for CCR7, excluded terminally differentiated effector memory CD45RA+ cells. Donors were healthy HIV-negative adults without recent acute infections or vaccinations. The sequence derives from a woman aged 25-40 years in good health. The J gene is TRBJ2-7, the V gene TRBV28; D tentatively reads TRBD1 or TRBD2 (6 bases each). The sample taken for sequencing was naive CD8+ T cells sorted from blood. DNA of the CDR3: TGTGCCAGCAGTTTGAGGGGGGACCCCCCTTCTTACGAGCAGTACTTC. Amino acid sequence: CASSLRGDPPSYEQYF.